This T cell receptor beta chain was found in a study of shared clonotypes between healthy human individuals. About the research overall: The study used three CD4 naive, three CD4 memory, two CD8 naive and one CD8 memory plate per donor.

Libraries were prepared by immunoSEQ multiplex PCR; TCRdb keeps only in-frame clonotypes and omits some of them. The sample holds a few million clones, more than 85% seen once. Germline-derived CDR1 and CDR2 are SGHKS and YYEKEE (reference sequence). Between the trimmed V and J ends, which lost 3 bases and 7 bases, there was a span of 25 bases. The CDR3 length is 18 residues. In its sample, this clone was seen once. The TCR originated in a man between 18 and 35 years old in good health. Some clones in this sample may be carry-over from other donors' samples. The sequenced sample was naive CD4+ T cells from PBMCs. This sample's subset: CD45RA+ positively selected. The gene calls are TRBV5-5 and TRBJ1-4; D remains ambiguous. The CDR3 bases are TGTGCCAGCAGCTCCAACTTTATCACCCTCGGGGAGGTTGAAAAACTGTTTTTT. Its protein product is CASSSNFITLGEVEKLFF.